The subject of this entry is one T cell receptor (beta chain). This clone was counted once. No antigen is known for it. Nothing much larger sits one base from this clone, and base qualities are not available. The record originates from a study of sequential checkpoint blockade in melanoma (dated by TCRdb to the late 2010s). Looking at the study overall: In a 1:1 randomization, patients received either first-line nivolumab then ipilimumab (arm A) or ipilimumab then nivolumab (arm B). Maintenance nivolumab came after both trial sequences.

The immunoSEQ Assay was used to immunosequence TCRbeta CDR3 regions from genomic DNA. Prior to high-throughput sequencing, genomic DNA was amplified by bias-controlled multiplex PCR. The study's own analysis went as follows. To quantify the absolute abundance of each unique TCRbeta CDR3 region, the sequences were collapsed and filtered. Clonality, defined as 1 minus Pielou's evenness, was calculated using only productive rearrangements. A previously published method was used to identify clones with significantly greater frequencies in on-treatment samples than in baseline samples. TCRdb's version of the immuneACCESS table is confined to in-frame rearrangements and falls short of the full clone set. An unresolved V gene accounts for under half of the shortfall where checked; the remainder is of unknown origin. V, J and clone size derive from that table, while D and trimming were established from the DNA sequence. This sample is represented by 15,000 to 20,000 clones; around 76% of them were singletons. The ten top clones hold approximately 35% of the sample.

The treatment or condition label, read with the paper, signifies: randomized to nivolumab then ipilimumab (arm A) or the reverse (arm B). No trial patient had received prior DNA-damaging chemotherapy. On a FACS Aria II flow cytometer, live CD3+CD8+ cells that were negative for CD19 and CD56 were sorted from thawed PBMCs. Samples came from patients with melanoma in CheckMate 064, a randomized, open-label phase II trial of sequential checkpoint blockade. Leukapheresis was used to collect peripheral blood mononuclear cells, which were then purified with Ficoll-Paque and frozen in human serum with about 10% DMSO. Immediately after sorting, the purity of sorted blood CD3+CD8+ cells was verified to be >95%, after which DNA was extracted. The CDR3 spans 15 residues, from the cysteine through the phenylalanine. Only the CDR3 DNA stays, 45 bases, in frame from base 1. V and J are truncated by 0 bases and 2 bases respectively, leaving an intervening sequence of 12 bases. CDR1 and CDR2 (SGDLS, YYNGEE) derive from the germline V gene.

Summary of the overall study and its limitations: The model for predicting response that combines TCR metrics with mutation burden needs to be validated in larger, independent patient cohorts.

The rearrangement combines TRBV9 with TRBJ2-7; 8 matching bases give a weak D call of TRBD1. The TCR comes from a human donor with melanoma. The specimen was CD8+ T cells sorted from blood (inferred from file names), collected from a patient given nivolumab and ipilimumab in sequence. The DNA is TGTGCCAGCAGCGTAGAACAGGGGGGGACCTACGAGCAGTACTTC. Its protein is CASSVEQGGTYEQYF.